One and the same sample provided the 6 T cell receptor beta chains below, sequenced in a study of beta chain features in type 1 diabetes. Notes on the study in general: TCRB CDR3 length was moderately but significantly reduced in all four CD4+ subsets of Type 1 diabetes patients.

Reverse transcribing all isolated RNA meant expressed TCRB transcripts were sequenced. The data were produced by immunoSEQ multiplex PCR, yet TCRdb's version contains in-frame clones alone and is incomplete. The sample has about 390,000 clones, around 9.6% seen once. These receptors' targets are unknown. Sequenced input: central memory CD4+ T cells from blood. The receptors shown here come from a young man with type 1 diabetes.

This chain connects TRBV6-5 to TRBJ1-2, with 11 bases fitting TRBD1. This CDR3 contains 15 residues. The V gene end was trimmed by 4 bases and the J gene end by 8 bases; junction bases not matched to a gene: 9. CDR1 and CDR2 from the germline V gene are MNHEY and SVGAGI. Here the CDR3 reads CASSSDRGRLQGYTF. The DNA of the CDR3 is TGTGCCAGCAGTTCGGACAGGGGGCGGCTTCAGGGCTACACCTTC.

This clone showed up just a few times. This chain joins TRBV7-2 and TRBJ1-1, with D maybe TRBD1 (5 bases). Trimming pared 0 bases from V and 8 bases from J, leaving 10 bases between. The CDR3 runs 13 residues. CDR1 SGHTA and CDR2 FQGNSA come from the germline V gene. CDR3 region: CASSLAQGGEAFF. For the CDR3, the DNA is TGTGCCAGCAGCTTAGCTCAGGGTGGAGAAGCTTTCTTT.

This clone was seen a handful of times. The CDR3 DNA is TGTGCCAGCAGCTCGACTAGCGGGAGGGCCCATGAGCAGTTCTTC. Translating gives CASSSTSGRAHEQFF. This chain joins TRBV7-6 and TRBJ2-1; the match to TRBD2 covers 14 bases. The V segment lost 4 bases and the J segment 8 bases; nucleotides outside the gene matches: 4. Germline-derived CDR1 and CDR2 are SGHVS and FNYEAQ. CDR3 length: 15 residues.

This clone was counted between two and nine times. This sequence joins TRBV9 and TRBJ2-3, with D maybe TRBD2 (5 bases). Trimming cost V 5 bases and J 6 bases, with 19 bases left between them. The CDR3 is 15 residues long. Germline values: CDR1 SGDLS, CDR2 YYNGEE. CDR3 sequence reads: CASRSGPGYGDTQYF. The CDR3 DNA reads TGTGCCAGCAGAAGCGGTCCGGGGTATGGGGATACGCAGTATTTT.

This clone occurred a few times. The rearrangement links TRBV28 to TRBJ2-5; D may match TRBD1 or TRBD2 (7 bases each). The CDR3 length is 15 residues. Germline loops: CDR1 MDHEN, CDR2 SYDVKM. V was pared by 6 bases and J by 5 bases, with 19 bases between. DNA for the CDR3: TGTGCCAGCAGCTGGCCCAGGGGGAGGGGCGAGACCCAGTACTTC. It specifies CASSWPRGRGETQYF.

The chain carries TRBV19 and TRBJ1-1, with unresolved D. The CDR3 contains 12 residues. V was pared by 6 bases and J by 7 bases, with 12 bases between. The V gene's germline CDR1 is LNHDA and CDR2 SQIVND (reference sequence). The CDR3 nucleotides read TGTGCCAGTAGGAATTACAAGAGTGAAGCTTTCTTT. Protein sequence: CASRNYKSEAFF.